This T cell receptor beta chain was captured by sequencing in a study of T cells in tuberculosis. Study-level information: In South Africa, adults with active tuberculosis were compared with IGRA-negative and latently infected IGRA-positive adolescents.

Broader study findings: Smaller distances to GMM-specific TCRs suggested their expansion in active tuberculosis.

Adolescents were screened for latent TB by skin test and IGRA. Trimming took 8 bases from V and 4 from J, leaving 21 bases between them. The CDR3 contains 16 residues. Germline-derived CDR1 and CDR2 are SEHNR and FQNEAQ (reference sequence). A note on this clone: Its target is unknown.

Libraries were prepared by immunoSEQ multiplex PCR; TCRdb keeps only in-frame clonotypes and omits some of them. The repertoire includes 25,000 to 35,000 clones, around 95% of them detected once, and 2% to 3% sits in the top ten. The chain joins TRBV7-9 to TRBJ2-1, with a weak D call TRBD2 (5 bases). Sample: PBMCs. The clonotype comes from a donor aged 10 to 29 with latent tuberculosis or without tuberculosis infection. CDR3 in DNA: TGTGCCAGCTCCCAGCGGATGGCTAGCTCGTACAATGAGCAGTTCTTC. Residues: CASSQRMASSYNEQFF.